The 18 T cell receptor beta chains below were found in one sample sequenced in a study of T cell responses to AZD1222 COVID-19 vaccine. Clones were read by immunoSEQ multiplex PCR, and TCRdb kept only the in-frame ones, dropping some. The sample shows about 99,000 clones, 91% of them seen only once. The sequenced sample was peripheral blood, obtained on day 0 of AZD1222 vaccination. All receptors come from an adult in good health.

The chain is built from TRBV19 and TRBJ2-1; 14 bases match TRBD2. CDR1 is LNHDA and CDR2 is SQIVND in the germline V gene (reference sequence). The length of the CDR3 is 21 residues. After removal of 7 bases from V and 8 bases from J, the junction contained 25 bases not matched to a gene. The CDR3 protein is CASTEGQRTSGRPSSLDEQFF. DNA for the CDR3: TGTGCCAGTACCGAGGGACAAAGGACTAGCGGGAGGCCGAGTTCTCTGGATGAGCAGTTCTTC.

Here the CDR3 reads CASSLSTSPLVGYTDTQYF. CDR3 nucleotides: TGTGCCAGCAGTTTATCGACGTCGCCTTTGGTCGGGTACACAGATACGCAGTATTTT. This chain joins TRBV27 and TRBJ2-3; the D is unclear. Per the germline V gene, CDR1 is MNHEY and CDR2 is SMNVEV (reference sequence). The CDR3 has 19 amino acids. Trimming pared 0 bases from V and 2 bases from J, leaving 21 bases between.

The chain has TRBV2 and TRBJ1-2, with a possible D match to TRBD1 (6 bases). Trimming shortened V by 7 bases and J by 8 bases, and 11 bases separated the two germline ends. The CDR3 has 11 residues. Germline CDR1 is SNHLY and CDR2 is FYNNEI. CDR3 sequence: CASTETGGYTF. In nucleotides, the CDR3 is TGTGCCAGCACTGAGACAGGAGGCTACACCTTC.

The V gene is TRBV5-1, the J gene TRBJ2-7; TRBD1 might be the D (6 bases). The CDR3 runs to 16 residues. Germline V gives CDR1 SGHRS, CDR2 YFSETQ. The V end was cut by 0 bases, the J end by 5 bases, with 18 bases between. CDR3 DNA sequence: TGCGCCAGCAGCTTGGGAGGGGTAGGGGGTCAGGACGAGCAGTACTTC. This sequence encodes CASSLGGVGGQDEQYF.

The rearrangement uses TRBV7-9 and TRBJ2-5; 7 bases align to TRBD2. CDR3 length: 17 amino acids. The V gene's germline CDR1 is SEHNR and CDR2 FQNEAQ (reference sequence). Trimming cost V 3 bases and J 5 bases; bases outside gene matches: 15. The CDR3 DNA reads TGTGCCAGCAGCTTCTCGGGGAGGGAGGGCCCTCGGGAGACCCAGTACTTC. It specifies CASSFSGREGPRETQYF.

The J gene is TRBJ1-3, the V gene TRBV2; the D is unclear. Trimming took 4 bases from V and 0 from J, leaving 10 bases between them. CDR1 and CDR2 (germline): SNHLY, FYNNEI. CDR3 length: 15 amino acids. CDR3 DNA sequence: TGTGCCAGCAGTGCGGTGGTGGGCTCTGGAAACACCATATATTTT. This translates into CASSAVVGSGNTIYF.

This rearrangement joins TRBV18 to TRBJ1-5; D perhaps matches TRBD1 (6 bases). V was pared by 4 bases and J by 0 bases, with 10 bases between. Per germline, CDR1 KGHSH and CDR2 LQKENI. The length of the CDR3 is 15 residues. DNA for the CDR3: TGTGCCAGCTCACTAGGACAGCATAGCAATCAGCCCCAGCATTTT. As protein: CASSLGQHSNQPQHF.

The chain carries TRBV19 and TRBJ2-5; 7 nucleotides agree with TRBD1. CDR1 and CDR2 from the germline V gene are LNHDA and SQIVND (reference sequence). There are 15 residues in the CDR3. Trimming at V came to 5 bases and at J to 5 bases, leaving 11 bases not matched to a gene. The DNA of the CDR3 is TGTGCCAGTAGTGGAGGACAGGTGGGCATGGAGACCCAGTACTTC. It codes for CASSGGQVGMETQYF. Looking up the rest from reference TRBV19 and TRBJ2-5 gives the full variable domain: DGGITQSPKYLFRKEGQNVTLSCEQNLNHDAMYWYRQDPGQGLRLIYYSQIVNDFQKGDIAEGYSVSREKKESFPLTVTSAQKNPTAFYLCASSGGQVGMETQYFGPGTRLLVL.

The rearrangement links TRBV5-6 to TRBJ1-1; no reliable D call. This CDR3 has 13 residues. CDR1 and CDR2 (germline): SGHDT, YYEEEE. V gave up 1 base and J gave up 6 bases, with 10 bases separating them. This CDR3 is CASSLLGNAEAFF. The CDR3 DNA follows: TGTGCCAGCAGCTTGTTGGGTAACGCTGAAGCTTTCTTT.

CDR3 protein: CASSGRGVGTEAFF. The CDR3 nucleotides read TGTGCCAGCAGTGGTAGAGGGGTTGGCACTGAAGCTTTCTTT. V usage is TRBV2 and J usage is TRBJ1-1; D is perhaps TRBD1 (5 bases). The germline gives CDR1 SNHLY, CDR2 FYNNEI. Trimming removed 4 bases from V and 4 bases from J, with 13 bases in between. CDR3 length: 14 amino acids. The full variable domain, with the rest looked up from reference TRBV2 and TRBJ1-1, is EPEVTQTPSHQVTQMGQEVILRCVPISNHLYFYWYRQILGQKVEFLVSFYNNEISEKSEIFDDQFSVERPDGSNFTLKIRSTKLEDSAMYFCASSGRGVGTEAFFGQGTRLTVV.

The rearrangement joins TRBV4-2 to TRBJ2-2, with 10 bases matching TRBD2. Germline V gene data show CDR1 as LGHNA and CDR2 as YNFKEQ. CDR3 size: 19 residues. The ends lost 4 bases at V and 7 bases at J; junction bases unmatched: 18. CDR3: CASSREGGSGRARDGELFF. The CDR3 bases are TGTGCCAGCAGCCGAGAGGGAGGAAGCGGGAGGGCCAGGGACGGGGAGCTGTTTTTT.

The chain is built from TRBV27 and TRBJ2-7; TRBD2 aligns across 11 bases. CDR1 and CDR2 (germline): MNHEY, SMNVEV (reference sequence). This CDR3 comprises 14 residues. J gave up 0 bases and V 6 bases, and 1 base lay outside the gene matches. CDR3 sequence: CASRGLADSYEQYF. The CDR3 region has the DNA TGTGCCAGCAGGGGACTAGCGGACTCCTACGAGCAGTACTTC.

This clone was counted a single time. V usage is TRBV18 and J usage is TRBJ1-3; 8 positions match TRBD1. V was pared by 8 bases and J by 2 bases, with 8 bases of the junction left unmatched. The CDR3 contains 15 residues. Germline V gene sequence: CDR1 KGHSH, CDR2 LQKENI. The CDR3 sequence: CASTGTGGAGNTIYF. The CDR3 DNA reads TGTGCCAGCACTGGGACAGGCGGGGCTGGAAACACCATATATTTT.

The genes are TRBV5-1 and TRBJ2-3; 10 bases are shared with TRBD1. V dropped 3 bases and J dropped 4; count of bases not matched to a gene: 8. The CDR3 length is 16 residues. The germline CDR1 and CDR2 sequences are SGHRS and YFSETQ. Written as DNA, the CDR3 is TGCGCCAGCAGCTCCCGGGACAGGGGACCATCAGATACGCAGTATTTT. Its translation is CASSSRDRGPSDTQYF.

In nucleotides, the CDR3 is TGTGCCAGCACTCTCGGGTCCTACGAGCAGTACTTC. Amino acid sequence: CASTLGSYEQYF. This chain links TRBV11-2 with TRBJ2-7; no clear D gene. The ends were cut back, 7 bases at V and 1 base at J, with 8 bases in the middle. This CDR3 spans 12 amino acids. Per the germline V gene, CDR1 is SGHAT and CDR2 is FQNNGV.

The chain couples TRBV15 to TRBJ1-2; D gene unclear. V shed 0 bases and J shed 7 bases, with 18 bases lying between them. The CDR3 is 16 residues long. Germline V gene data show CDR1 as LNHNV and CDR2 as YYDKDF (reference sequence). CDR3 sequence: CATSRDLSVPGSGYTF. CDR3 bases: TGTGCCACCAGCAGAGATCTCTCGGTACCGGGGAGTGGCTACACCTTC. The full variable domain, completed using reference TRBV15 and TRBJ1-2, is DAMVIQNPRYQVTQFGKPVTLSCSQTLNHNVMYWYQQKSSQAPKLLFHYYDKDFNNEADTPDNFQSRRPNTSFCFLDIRSPGLGDTAMYLCATSRDLSVPGSGYTFGSGTRLTVV.

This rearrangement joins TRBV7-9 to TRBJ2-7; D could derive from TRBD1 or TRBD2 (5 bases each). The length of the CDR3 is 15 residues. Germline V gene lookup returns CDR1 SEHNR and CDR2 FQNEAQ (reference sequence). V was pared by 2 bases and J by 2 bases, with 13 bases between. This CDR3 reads CASSLYEGPTYEQYF. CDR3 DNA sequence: TGTGCCAGCAGCTTATATGAGGGGCCCACCTACGAGCAGTACTTC.

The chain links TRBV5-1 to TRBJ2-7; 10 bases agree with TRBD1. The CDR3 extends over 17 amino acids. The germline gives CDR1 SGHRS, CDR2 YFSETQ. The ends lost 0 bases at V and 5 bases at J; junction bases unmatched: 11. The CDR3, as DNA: TGCGCCAGCAGCTTGGGTTTAAGGGGGACAGGGGTCCACGAGCAGTACTTC. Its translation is CASSLGLRGTGVHEQYF.